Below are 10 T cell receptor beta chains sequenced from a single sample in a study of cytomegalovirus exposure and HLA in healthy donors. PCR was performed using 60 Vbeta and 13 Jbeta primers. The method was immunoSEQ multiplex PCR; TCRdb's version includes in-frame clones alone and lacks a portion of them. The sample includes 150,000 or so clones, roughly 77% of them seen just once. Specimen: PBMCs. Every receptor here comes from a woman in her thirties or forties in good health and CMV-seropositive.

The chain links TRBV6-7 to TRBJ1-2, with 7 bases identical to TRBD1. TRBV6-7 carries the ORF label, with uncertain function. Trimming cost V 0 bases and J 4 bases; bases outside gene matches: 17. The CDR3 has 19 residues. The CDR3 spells CASSYSTGTAKWRVYGYTF. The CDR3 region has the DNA TGTGCCAGCAGTTACTCGACAGGGACAGCCAAATGGAGGGTCTATGGCTACACCTTC.

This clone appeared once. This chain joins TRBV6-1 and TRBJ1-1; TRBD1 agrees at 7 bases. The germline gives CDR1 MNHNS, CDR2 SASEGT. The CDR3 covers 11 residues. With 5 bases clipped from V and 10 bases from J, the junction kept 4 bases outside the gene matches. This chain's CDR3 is CASSQQGSAFF. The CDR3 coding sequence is TGTGCCAGCAGTCAACAGGGGTCAGCTTTCTTT.

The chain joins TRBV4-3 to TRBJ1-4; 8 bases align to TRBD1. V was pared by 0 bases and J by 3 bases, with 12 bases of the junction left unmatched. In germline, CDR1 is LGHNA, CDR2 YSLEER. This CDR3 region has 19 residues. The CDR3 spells CASSQDLPFLGQANEKLFF. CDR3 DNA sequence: TGCGCCAGCAGCCAAGATCTTCCTTTCCTGGGACAGGCTAATGAAAAACTGTTTTTT.

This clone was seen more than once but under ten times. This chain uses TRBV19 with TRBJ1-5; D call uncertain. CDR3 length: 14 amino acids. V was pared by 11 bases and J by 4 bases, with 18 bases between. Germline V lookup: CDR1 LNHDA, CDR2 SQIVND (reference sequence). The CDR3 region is CAARDGGRNQPQHF. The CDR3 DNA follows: TGTGCCGCCCGAGATGGAGGGAGGAATCAGCCCCAGCATTTT.

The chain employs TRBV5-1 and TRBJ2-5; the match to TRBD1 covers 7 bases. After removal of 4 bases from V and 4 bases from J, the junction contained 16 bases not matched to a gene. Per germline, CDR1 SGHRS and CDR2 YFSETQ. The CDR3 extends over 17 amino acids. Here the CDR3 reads CASSRALATGERETQYF. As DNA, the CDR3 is TGCGCCAGCAGCCGCGCTCTGGCAACAGGGGAGCGAGAGACCCAGTACTTC. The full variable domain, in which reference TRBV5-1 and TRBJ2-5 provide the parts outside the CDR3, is KAGVTQTPRYLIKTRGQQVTLSCSPISGHRSVSWYQQTPGQGLQFLFEYFSETQRNKGNFPGRFSGRQFSNSRSEMNVSTLELGDSALYLCASSRALATGERETQYFGPGTRLLVL.

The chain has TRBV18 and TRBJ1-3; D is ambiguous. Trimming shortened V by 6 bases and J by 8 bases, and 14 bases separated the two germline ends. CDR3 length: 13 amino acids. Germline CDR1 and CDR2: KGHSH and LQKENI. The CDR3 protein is CASSRLEADTIYF. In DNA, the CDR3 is TGTGCCAGCTCCCGCCTAGAGGCGGACACCATATATTTT.

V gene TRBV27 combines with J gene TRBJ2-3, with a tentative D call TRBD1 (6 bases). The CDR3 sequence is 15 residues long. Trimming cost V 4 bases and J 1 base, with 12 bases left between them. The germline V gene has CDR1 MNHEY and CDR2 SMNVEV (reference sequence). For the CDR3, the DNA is TGTGCCAGCAGTTACGACAGGTCTGGCACAGATACGCAGTATTTT. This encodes CASSYDRSGTDTQYF.

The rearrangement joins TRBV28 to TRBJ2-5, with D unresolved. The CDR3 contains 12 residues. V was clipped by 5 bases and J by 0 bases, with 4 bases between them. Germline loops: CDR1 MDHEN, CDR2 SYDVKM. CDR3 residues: CASSPNQETQYF. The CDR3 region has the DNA TGTGCCAGCAGTCCCAACCAAGAGACCCAGTACTTC.

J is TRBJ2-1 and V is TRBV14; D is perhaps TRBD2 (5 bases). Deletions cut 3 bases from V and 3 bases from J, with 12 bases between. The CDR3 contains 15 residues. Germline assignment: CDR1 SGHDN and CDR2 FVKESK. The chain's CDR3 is CASSQELGRYNEQFF. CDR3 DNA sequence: TGTGCCAGCAGCCAGGAACTAGGCCGCTACAATGAGCAGTTCTTC.

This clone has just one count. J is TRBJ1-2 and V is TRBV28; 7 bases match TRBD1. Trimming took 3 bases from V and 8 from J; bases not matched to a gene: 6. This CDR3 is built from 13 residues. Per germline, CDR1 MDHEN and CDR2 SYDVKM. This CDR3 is CASSFEGAGGYTF. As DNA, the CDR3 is TGTGCCAGCAGTTTCGAGGGGGCGGGAGGCTACACCTTC.